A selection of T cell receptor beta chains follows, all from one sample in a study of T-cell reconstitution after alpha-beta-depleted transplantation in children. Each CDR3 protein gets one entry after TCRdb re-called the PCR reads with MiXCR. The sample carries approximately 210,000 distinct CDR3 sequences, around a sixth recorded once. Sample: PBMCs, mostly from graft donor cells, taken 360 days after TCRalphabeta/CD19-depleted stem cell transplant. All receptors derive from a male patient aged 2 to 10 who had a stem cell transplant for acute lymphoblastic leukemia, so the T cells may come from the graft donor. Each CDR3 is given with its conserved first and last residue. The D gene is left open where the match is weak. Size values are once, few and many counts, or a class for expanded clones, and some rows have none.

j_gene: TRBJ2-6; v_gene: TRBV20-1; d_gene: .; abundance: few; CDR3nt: TGCAGTGCTGTCCTCCTTGAAGGTTTTGACTCTGGGGCCAACGTCCTGACTTTC; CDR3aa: CSAVLLEGFDSGANVLTF
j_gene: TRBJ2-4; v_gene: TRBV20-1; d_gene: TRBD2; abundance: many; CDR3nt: TGCAGTGCTAGAGGCGGTCGGGGGGACGGCGAAAACATTCAGTACTTC; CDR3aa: CSARGGRGDGENIQYF
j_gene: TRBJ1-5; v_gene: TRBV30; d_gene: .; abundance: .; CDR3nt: TGTGCCTGGAGTGACGGACTCGTGGGTCAGCCCCAGCATTTT; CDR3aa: CAWSDGLVGQPQHF
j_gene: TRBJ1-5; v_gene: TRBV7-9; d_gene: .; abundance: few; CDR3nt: TGTGCCAGCAGCTTAGGGCAGTACCATCAGCCCCAGCATTTT; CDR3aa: CASSLGQYHQPQHF
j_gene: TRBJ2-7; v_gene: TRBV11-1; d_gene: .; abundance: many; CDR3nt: TGTGCCAGCACTACGACCGGAGGGTGGGAGCAGTACTTC; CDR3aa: CASTTTGGWEQYF
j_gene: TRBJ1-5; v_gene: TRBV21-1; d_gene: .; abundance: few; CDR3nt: TGTGCCAGCACCTCGAAGGGGAGGGGCAATCAGCCCCAGCATTTT; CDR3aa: CASTSKGRGNQPQHF
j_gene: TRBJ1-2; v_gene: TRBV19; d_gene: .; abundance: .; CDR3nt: TGTGCCAGTAGAAACAGGCCATCTAACTATGGCCACACCTTC; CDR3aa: CASRNRPSNYGHTF
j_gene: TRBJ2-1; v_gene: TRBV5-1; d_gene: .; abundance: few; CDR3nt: TGCGCCAGCAGCTTGTACAGCCAAGAGCAGTTCTTC; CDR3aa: CASSLYSQEQFF
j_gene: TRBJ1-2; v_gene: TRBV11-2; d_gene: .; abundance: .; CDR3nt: TGTGCCAGCAGCTTAGTCGGCAGGGGCCCTTCTGGCTACACCTTC; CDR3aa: CASSLVGRGPSGYTF
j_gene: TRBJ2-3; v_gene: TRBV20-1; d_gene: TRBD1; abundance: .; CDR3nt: TGCAGTGCTAGGAGAAACAGGGGGGATACGCAGTATTTT; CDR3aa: CSARRNRGDTQYF
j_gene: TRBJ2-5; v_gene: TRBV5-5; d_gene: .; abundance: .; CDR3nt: TGTGCCAGCAGACCTAGTGGCGAGACCCAGTACTTC; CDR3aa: CASRPSGETQYF
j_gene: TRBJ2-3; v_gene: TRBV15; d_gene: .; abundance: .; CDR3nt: TGTGCCACCAGCAGAGATTGGGATACGCAGTATTTT; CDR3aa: CATSRDWDTQYF
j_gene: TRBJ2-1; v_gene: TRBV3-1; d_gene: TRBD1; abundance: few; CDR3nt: TGTGCCAGCAGCCAAGGCCCGGACAGGGCCAATGAGCAGTTCTTC; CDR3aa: CASSQGPDRANEQFF
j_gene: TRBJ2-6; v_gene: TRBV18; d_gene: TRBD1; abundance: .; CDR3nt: TGTGCCAGCTCCGGGACAGGTGCCTCTGGGGCCAACGTCCTGACTTTC; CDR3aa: CASSGTGASGANVLTF
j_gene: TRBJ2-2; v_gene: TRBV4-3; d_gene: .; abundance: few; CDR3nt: TGCGCCAGCATGGGGGGCAGGTACACCGGGGAGCTGTTTTTT; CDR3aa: CASMGGRYTGELFF
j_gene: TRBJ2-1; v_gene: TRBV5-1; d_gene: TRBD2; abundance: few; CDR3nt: TGCGCCAGCAGCTTGTCTGCGGGAGGTTCCTACAATGAGCAGTTCTTC; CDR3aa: CASSLSAGGSYNEQFF
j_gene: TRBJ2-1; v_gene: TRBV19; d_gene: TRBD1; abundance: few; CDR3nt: TGTGCCAGTAGTATAGGGGACAGGAACAATGAGCAGTTCTTC; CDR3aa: CASSIGDRNNEQFF
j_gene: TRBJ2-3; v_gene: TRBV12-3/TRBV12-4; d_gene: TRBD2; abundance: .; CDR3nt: TGTGCCAGCAGTCCTAGCGGGGGGACCACAGATACGCAGTATTTT; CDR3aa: CASSPSGGTTDTQYF
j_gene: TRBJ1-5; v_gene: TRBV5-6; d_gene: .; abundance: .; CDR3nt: TGTGCCAGCAGCTTGTCTCCCGCCGAGGGCAATCAGCCCCAGCATTTT; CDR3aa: CASSLSPAEGNQPQHF
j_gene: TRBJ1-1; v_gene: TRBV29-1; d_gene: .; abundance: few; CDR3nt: TGCAGCGCCAAGAACACTGAAGCTTTCTTT; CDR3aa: CSAKNTEAFF
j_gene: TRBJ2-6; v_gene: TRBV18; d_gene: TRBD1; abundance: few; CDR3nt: TGTGCCAGCTCACCGGGGAAACAGGGGGAGAGCTCTGGGGCCAACGTCCTGACTTTC; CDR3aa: CASSPGKQGESSGANVLTF
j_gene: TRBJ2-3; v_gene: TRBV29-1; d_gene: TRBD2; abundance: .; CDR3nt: TGCAGCGCGAACCGGGAGGACACAGATACGCAGTATTTT; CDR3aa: CSANREDTDTQYF
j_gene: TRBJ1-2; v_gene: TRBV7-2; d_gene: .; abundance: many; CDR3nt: TGTGCCAGCAGCTTAAGGCGGCGGGAGGGCTACACCTTC; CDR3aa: CASSLRRREGYTF
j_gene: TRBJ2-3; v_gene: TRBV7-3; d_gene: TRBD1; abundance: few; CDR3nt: TGTGCCAGCAGCTCGGACAGGGGTACAGATACGCAGTATTTT; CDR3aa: CASSSDRGTDTQYF
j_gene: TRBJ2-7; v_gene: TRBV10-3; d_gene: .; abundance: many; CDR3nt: TGTGCCATCAGTGATTCAGCGGACGAGCAGTACTTC; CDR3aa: CAISDSADEQYF
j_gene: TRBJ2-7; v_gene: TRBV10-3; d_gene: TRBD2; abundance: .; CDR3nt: TGTGCCATCAGGACCATCCCCGGGACTAGCGGCGAAGAGGCCTACTTC; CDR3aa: CAIRTIPGTSGEEAYF
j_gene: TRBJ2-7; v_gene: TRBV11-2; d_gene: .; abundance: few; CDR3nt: TGTGCCAGCAGCTTAGATTACGGCCCGTCCTACGAGCAGTACTTC; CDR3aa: CASSLDYGPSYEQYF
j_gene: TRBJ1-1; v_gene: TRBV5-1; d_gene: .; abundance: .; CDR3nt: TGCGCCAGCAGCTTGGTGGCAGGGGCCGGGTCTGAAGCTTTCTTT; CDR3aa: CASSLVAGAGSEAFF
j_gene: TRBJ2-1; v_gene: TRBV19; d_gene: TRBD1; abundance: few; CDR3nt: TGTGCCAGTAGTATAGAGGGACAGGCGCTCTACAATGAGCAGTTCTTC; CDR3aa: CASSIEGQALYNEQFF
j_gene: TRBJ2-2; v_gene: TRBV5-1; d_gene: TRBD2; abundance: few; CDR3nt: TGCGCCAGCAGCACCCTAGCGGGAGCGCCAAAGCTAACGAACACCGGGGAGCTGTTTTTT; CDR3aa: CASSTLAGAPKLTNTGELFF
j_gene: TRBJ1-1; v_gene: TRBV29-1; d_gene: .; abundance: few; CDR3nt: TGCAGCGCCAGGGGCCCGAACACTGAAGCTTTCTTT; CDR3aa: CSARGPNTEAFF
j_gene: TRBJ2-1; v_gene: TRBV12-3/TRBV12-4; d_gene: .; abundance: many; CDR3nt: TGTGCCAGCAGTCTCAGGGATCCTGAGCAGTTCTTC; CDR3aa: CASSLRDPEQFF
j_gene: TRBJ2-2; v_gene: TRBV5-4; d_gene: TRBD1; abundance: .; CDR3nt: TGTGCCAGCAGCCCCCTGGGGACAGGAGGGACCGGGGAGCTGTTTTTT; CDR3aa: CASSPLGTGGTGELFF
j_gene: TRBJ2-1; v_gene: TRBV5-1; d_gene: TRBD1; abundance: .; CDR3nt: TGCGCCAGCAGCTTGGTAGGGGGCGCTAGACACAATGAGCAGTTCTTC; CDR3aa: CASSLVGGARHNEQFF
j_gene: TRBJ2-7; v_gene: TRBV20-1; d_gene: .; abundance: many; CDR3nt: TGCAGTGCTAGATCCAACAGAAGAGGGGACGAGCAGTACTTC; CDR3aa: CSARSNRRGDEQYF
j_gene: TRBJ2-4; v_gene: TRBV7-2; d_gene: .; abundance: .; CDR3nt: TGTGCCAGCAGCTTCTCCCCCCAAGTCATTCAGTACTTC; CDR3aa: CASSFSPQVIQYF
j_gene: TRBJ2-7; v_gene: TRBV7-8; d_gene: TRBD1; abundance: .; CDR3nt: TGTGCCAGCAGCTTAGGAAGGGGCTCCCGGGACAGACCCCTCTACGAGCAGTACTTC; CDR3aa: CASSLGRGSRDRPLYEQYF
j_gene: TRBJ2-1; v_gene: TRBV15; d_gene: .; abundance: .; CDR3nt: TGTGCCACCAGCAGAGATCTAGGCCATTACAATGAGCAGTTCTTC; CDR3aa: CATSRDLGHYNEQFF
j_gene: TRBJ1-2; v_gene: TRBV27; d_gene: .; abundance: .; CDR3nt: TGTGCCAGCAGTTTATCGCCGGACCGACCCTATGGCTACACCTTC; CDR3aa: CASSLSPDRPYGYTF
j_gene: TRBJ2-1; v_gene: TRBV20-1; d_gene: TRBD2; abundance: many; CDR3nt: TGCAGTGCTAGAACTAGCGGGGGCGGTGAGCAGTTCTTC; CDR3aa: CSARTSGGGEQFF
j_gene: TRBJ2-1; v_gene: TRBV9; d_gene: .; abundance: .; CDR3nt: TGTGCCAGCAACAGCCGCAGGGCGTCCAATGAGCAGTTCTTC; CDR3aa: CASNSRRASNEQFF
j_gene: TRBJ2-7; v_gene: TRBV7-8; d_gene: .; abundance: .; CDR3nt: TGTGCCAGCAGCTTGCGTCGGGGGGACACCTACGAGCAGTACTTC; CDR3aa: CASSLRRGDTYEQYF
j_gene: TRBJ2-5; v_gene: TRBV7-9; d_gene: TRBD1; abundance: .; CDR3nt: TGTGCCAGCAGCTTGGACAGGGGAAGATCGGAGACCCAGTACTTC; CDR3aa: CASSLDRGRSETQYF
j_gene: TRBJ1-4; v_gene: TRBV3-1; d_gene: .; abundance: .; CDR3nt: TGTGCCAGCAGCCTTACCAACAGGGCCAATGAAAAACTGTTTTTT; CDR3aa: CASSLTNRANEKLFF
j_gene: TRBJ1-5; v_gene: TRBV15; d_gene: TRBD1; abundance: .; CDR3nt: TGTGCCACCGGACAGGACAAAAATCAGCCCCAGCATTTT; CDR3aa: CATGQDKNQPQHF
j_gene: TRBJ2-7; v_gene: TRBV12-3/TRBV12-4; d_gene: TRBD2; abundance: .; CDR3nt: TGTGCCAGCAGTTCATGGGCGGGAGGGCCAGACGAGCAGTACTTC; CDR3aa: CASSSWAGGPDEQYF
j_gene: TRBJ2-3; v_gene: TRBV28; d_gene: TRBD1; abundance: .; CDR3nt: TGTGCCAGCACCACCTCCGGGACAGGCGACACGCAGTATTTT; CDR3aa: CASTTSGTGDTQYF
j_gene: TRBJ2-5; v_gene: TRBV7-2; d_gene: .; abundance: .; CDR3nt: TGTGCCAGCAGCTTAGATAGACGGCCGTACCAAGAGACCCAGTACTTC; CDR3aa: CASSLDRRPYQETQYF
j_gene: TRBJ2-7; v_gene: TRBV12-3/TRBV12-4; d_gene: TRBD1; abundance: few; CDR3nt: TGTGCCAGCAGTTTGTACCCAGGGGACAGCTACGAGCAGTACTTC; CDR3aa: CASSLYPGDSYEQYF
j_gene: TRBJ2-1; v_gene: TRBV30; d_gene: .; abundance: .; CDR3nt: TGTGCCTGGTTACCCTCCCCTGGCGAGCAGTTCTTC; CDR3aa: CAWLPSPGEQFF
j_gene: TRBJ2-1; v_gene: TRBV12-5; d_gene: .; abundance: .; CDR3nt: TGTGCTAGTGGTTCGGATTCATACAATGAGCAGTTCTTC; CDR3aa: CASGSDSYNEQFF
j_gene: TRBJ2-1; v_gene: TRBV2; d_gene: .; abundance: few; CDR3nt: TGTGCCAGCAGTGAGTCCTACACCCACCAGTTCTTC; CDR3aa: CASSESYTHQFF
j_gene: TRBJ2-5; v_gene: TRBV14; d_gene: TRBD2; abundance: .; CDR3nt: TGTGCCAGCAGCCAAGATACCGCACTACTTGGGGGAGGGTCCCAGTACTTC; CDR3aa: CASSQDTALLGGGSQYF
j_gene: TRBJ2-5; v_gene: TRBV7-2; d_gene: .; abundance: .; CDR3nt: TGTGCCAGCACCCCTGGAGATGTGGAGACCCAGTACTTC; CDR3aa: CASTPGDVETQYF
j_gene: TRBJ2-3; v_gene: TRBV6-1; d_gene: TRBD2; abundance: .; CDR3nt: TGTGCCAGCAGCCGAGGACTAGCGGGGGGATGGGTGAATACGCAGTATTTT; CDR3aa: CASSRGLAGGWVNTQYF
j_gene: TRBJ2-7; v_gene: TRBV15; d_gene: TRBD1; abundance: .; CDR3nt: TGTGCCACCAGCAGAGATCACAGGGGTTCCCCCTACGAGCAGTACTTC; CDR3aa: CATSRDHRGSPYEQYF
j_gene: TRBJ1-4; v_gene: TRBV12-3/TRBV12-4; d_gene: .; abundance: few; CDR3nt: TGTGCCATCCAAAACGACAGGACCGGAAAACTGTTTTTT; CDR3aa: CAIQNDRTGKLFF
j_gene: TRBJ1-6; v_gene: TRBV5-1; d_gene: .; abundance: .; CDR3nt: TGCGCCAGCAGGGGGGCCGTGGGTTCACCCCTCCACTTT; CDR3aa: CASRGAVGSPLHF
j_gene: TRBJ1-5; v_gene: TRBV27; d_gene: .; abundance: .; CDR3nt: TGTGCCAGCAGTTTAGGACAGCACAATCAGCCCCAGCATTTT; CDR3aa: CASSLGQHNQPQHF
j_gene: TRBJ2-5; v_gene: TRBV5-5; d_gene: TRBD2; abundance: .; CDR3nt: TGTGCCAGCAGCTTGGGGACTAGGGCAGGGGAGACCCAGTACTTC; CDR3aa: CASSLGTRAGETQYF